A single sample gave rise to the 20 T cell receptor beta chains below, sequenced in a study of T cell repertoires in aging, cancer and after chemotherapy. Rearranged V-D-J TRB sequences were amplified with a mixed TRB-A/B primer pool. TCRdb used MiXCR to reprocess the multiplex PCR reads, holding one entry per CDR3 protein. The sample includes about 6,000 distinct CDR3 sequences, about 38% seen only once; the top ten take around 47%. TCR beta rearrangements were amplified from peripheral blood genomic DNA. Sequences were obtained from blood. These receptors came from a human donor with a blood cancer.

This clonotype occurred a few times. This chain links TRBV19 with TRBJ2-1, with TRBD1 matching 9 bases. This CDR3 has 14 amino acids. CDR1 is LNHDA, CDR2 SQIVND, per germline (reference sequence). V was clipped by 8 bases and J by 7 bases; unmatched bases: 9. Here the CDR3 DNA reads TGTGCCAGTGCTCACAGGGGGCGGTTAAATGAGCAGTTCTTC. This sequence encodes CASAHRGRLNEQFF. The whole variable domain, filled in from reference TRBV19 and TRBJ2-1, reads DGGITQSPKYLFRKEGQNVTLSCEQNLNHDAMYWYRQDPGQGLRLIYYSQIVNDFQKGDIAEGYSVSREKKESFPLTVTSAQKNPTAFYLCASAHRGRLNEQFFGPGTRLTVL.

The rearrangement joins TRBV6-2 or TRBV6-3 to TRBJ2-1; D unresolved. V lost 7 bases to trimming and J lost 4 bases, with 14 bases between them. Germline V gives CDR1 MNHEY, CDR2 SVGEGT. This CDR3 spans 14 amino acids. The CDR3 coding sequence is TGTGCCAGCACCTTCTCGTGGGGATACAATGAGCAGTTCTTC. Its protein is CASTFSWGYNEQFF.

The rearrangement uses TRBV19 and TRBJ2-1; D perhaps matches TRBD2 (5 bases). V was trimmed by 0 bases and J by 6 bases, leaving 9 bases between them. Germline V CDR1 and CDR2: LNHDA, SQIVND (reference sequence). This CDR3 comprises 14 residues. CDR3 sequence (DNA): TGTGCCAGTAGTATAGAAGGACTCATCAATGAGCAGTTCTTC. Translation gives CASSIEGLINEQFF.

The gene calls are TRBV18 and TRBJ1-5; the D gene is possibly TRBD1 (6 bases). This CDR3 is 17 amino acids long. Trimming shortened V by 3 bases and J by 1 base, and 16 bases separated the two germline ends. Germline CDR1 reads KGHSH; CDR2 reads LQKENI. The CDR3 here is CASSPRTVSISNQPQHF. The CDR3, as DNA: TGTGCCAGCTCACCGAGGACAGTGAGTATAAGCAATCAGCCCCAGCATTTT.

The CDR3 protein is CASNLEESSYEQYF. DNA of the CDR3: TGTGCCAGCAACCTCGAGGAGAGCTCCTACGAGCAGTACTTC. The gene calls are TRBV6-5 and TRBJ2-7; D unresolved. Trimming removed 7 bases from V and 0 bases from J, with 13 bases in between. CDR3 length: 14 residues. Germline V gene sequence: CDR1 MNHEY, CDR2 SVGAGI.

Of note for this clonotype: This may be a read error, as it is one base from a much larger clone. The conserved final phenylalanine or tryptophan is absent from the CDR3, which likely points to a read error. The CDR3 region is CASSIYSGYEQYY. CDR3 nucleotide sequence: TGTGCCAGTAGTATATATTCCGGCTACGAGCAGTACTAC. The chain links TRBV19 to TRBJ2-7; D is unresolved. This CDR3 is built from 13 residues. The V gene's germline CDR1 is LNHDA and CDR2 SQIVND (reference sequence). Trimming removed 2 bases at V and 3 bases at J, with 8 bases between.

This clonotype showed up just a few times. The V and J genes are TRBV6-5 and TRBJ1-5, with a possible D match to TRBD1 (5 bases). CDR3 length: 14 amino acids. Trimming pared 8 bases from V and 7 bases from J, leaving 18 bases between. Germline V gene lookup returns CDR1 MNHEY and CDR2 SVGAGI. CDR3 loop: CASCQQGAFQPQHF. For the CDR3, the DNA is TGTGCCAGCTGCCAGCAGGGTGCTTTCCAGCCCCAGCATTTT.

This clonotype was seen more than once but under ten times. The chain has TRBV6-2 or TRBV6-3 and TRBJ1-1; D is ambiguous. Germline V CDR1 and CDR2: MNHEY, SVGEGT. There are 15 residues in the CDR3. The V end lost 0 bases, the J end lost 0 bases, and 8 bases lay between the germline ends. CDR3 bases: TGTGCCAGCAGTTACTCGGTACAGCTGAACACTGAAGCTTTCTTT. Translating gives CASSYSVQLNTEAFF.

CDR3 loop: CSARDLRDTQYF. DNA of the CDR3: TGCAGTGCTAGGGACTTGAGGGATACGCAGTATTTT. The chain is built from TRBV20-1 and TRBJ2-3; possibly TRBD2 for D (5 bases). With 3 bases removed from V and 6 bases from J, the gap between germline ends came to 10 bases. Germline CDR1 DFQATT, CDR2 SNEGSKA (reference sequence). The CDR3 sequence is 12 residues long.

This chain connects TRBV18 to TRBJ1-1; 12 bases are a match to TRBD1. The CDR3 totals 14 residues. CDR1 and CDR2 from the germline V gene are KGHSH and LQKENI. J gave up 4 bases and V 4 bases, and 1 base lay outside the gene matches. CDR3 DNA: TGTGCCAGCTCACAGGGACAGGGGGCCACTGAAGCTTTCTTT. This translates into CASSQGQGATEAFF.

This clonotype was observed a few times. V gene TRBV29-1 combines with J gene TRBJ1-2; weak D call: TRBD1 (6 bases). With 0 bases removed from V and 8 bases from J, the gap between germline ends came to 25 bases. Germline assignment: CDR1 SQVTM and CDR2 ANQGSEA. CDR3 length: 17 amino acids. CDR3 DNA sequence: TGCAGCGTTGAAGATCGGTACGGCTTGCGGGGGCGCGGCGGCTACACCTTC. As protein: CSVEDRYGLRGRGGYTF.

The chain couples TRBV5-1 to TRBJ1-6, with D perhaps matching TRBD1 (6 bases). This CDR3 region has 14 residues. V gave up 2 bases and J gave up 9 bases, with 12 bases separating them. CDR1 SGHRS and CDR2 YFSETQ come from the germline V gene. CDR3 region: CASSLGNRVSPLHF. The CDR3 region has the DNA TGCGCCAGCAGCTTAGGAAACAGGGTTTCACCCCTCCACTTT.

The gene calls are TRBV19 and TRBJ2-1; 10 nucleotides match TRBD2. Trimming took 5 bases from V and 10 from J; bases not matched to a gene: 8. Germline CDR1 and CDR2: LNHDA and SQIVND (reference sequence). This CDR3 spans 14 amino acids. This chain's CDR3 is CASSSAGGGYEQFF. The CDR3, as DNA: TGTGCCAGTAGTTCAGCGGGAGGGGGCTACGAGCAGTTCTTC.

This chain joins TRBV6-1 and TRBJ2-5, with 7 bases aligning to TRBD1. The J segment lost 1 base and the V segment lost 6 bases, leaving 8 bases of the junction unmatched. CDR1 is MNHNS and CDR2 is SASEGT in the germline V gene. The CDR3 is 15 amino acids. This CDR3 reads CASRPTGVAQETQYF. CDR3 DNA sequence: TGTGCCAGCAGGCCCACAGGGGTGGCCCAAGAGACCCAGTACTTC.

V and J are TRBV6-1 and TRBJ1-6; D remains ambiguous. Trimming took 7 bases from V and 9 from J, leaving 7 bases between them. CDR3 length: 11 residues. The germline V gene has CDR1 MNHNS and CDR2 SASEGT. This CDR3 is CASKEVSPLHF. CDR3 sequence (DNA): TGTGCCAGCAAGGAGGTTTCACCCCTCCACTTT.

This clonotype was observed a handful of times. This chain joins TRBV6-5 and TRBJ1-1; possible D gene TRBD1, 5 bases. The ends were cut back, 6 bases at V and 1 base at J, with 18 bases in the middle. The CDR3 has 16 residues. Germline V lookup: CDR1 MNHEY, CDR2 SVGAGI. The CDR3 sequence is CASSPPVGGTNTEAFF. As DNA, the CDR3 is TGTGCCAGCAGCCCCCCCGTGGGGGGGACGAACACTGAAGCTTTCTTT.

This rearrangement joins TRBV5-1 to TRBJ2-7; no clear D. V lost 2 bases, J lost 3 bases, and 6 bases lay in between. CDR3 size: 12 residues. Germline lookup yields CDR1 SGHRS and CDR2 YFSETQ. Here the CDR3 DNA reads TGCGCCAGCAGCTTAGGAAACTACGAGCAGTACTTC. Translating it yields CASSLGNYEQYF.

This clonotype appeared a few times. The chain links TRBV11-1 to TRBJ2-1; tentative D call: TRBD2 (5 bases). With 7 bases removed from V and 1 base from J, the gap between germline ends came to 17 bases. The length of the CDR3 is 16 residues. The V gene's germline CDR1 is SGHAT and CDR2 FQDESV (reference sequence). This CDR3 reads CASMAVSGVSYNEQFF. The CDR3 DNA follows: TGTGCCAGCATGGCCGTCAGCGGAGTTTCCTACAATGAGCAGTTCTTC.

This clonotype showed up just a few times. The V and J genes are TRBV27 and TRBJ2-1; D not resolved. Germline-derived CDR1 and CDR2 are MNHEY and SMNVEV (reference sequence). The CDR3 is 12 residues long. The V and J ends lost 5 bases and 7 bases respectively, with 9 bases between them. The DNA of the CDR3 is TGTGCCAGCAGTCGTCAGCGTAATGAGCAGTTCTTC. Its translation: CASSRQRNEQFF.

To note about this clonotype: The junction differs from germline at one of its ends, possibly a read error. V usage is TRBV19 and J usage is TRBJ2-1, with no clear D. This CDR3 is 17 amino acids long. Germline V lookup: CDR1 LNHDA, CDR2 SQIVND (reference sequence). The CDR3 loop is CASSTISTLGSYNKQFF. The CDR3, as DNA: TGTGCCAGTAGTACGATCAGTACCTTAGGCTCCTACAATAAGCAGTTCTTC.